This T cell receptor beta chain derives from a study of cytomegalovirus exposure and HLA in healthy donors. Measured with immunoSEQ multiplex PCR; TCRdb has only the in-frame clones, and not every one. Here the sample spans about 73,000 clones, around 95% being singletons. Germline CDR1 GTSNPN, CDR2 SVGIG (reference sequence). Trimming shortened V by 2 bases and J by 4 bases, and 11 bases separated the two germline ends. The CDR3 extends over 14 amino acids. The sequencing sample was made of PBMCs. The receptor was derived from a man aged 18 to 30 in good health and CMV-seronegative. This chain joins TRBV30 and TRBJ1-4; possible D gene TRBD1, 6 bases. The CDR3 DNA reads TGTGCCTGGAGTCCACGCAGGGGTAATGAAAAACTGTTTTTT. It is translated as CAWSPRRGNEKLFF.